Listed below are T cell receptor beta chains from one sample, sequenced in a study of T-cell reconstitution after alpha-beta-depleted transplantation in children. TCRdb re-called the PCR reads through MiXCR, storing one row per CDR3 protein. The table has fewer than 750,000 distinct CDR3 sequences, more than 20% seen once; the top ten hold approximately 33%. Material: PBMCs, obtained before TCRalphabeta/CD19-depleted stem cell transplant. The receptors stem from a boy younger than two with Wiskott-Aldrich syndrome, due to receive a stem cell transplant. CDR3s include the opening cysteine and the closing phenylalanine or tryptophan. The D gene is left open where the match is weak. A row's size may be missing; if present it is once, few, many or a size class.

J gene | CDR3 length | D gene | V gene | clone size | CDR3 protein | CDR3 DNA
TRBJ2-3 | 12 | - | TRBV29-1 | - | CSVENRGDTQYF | TGCAGCGTTGAAAATCGGGGGGATACGCAGTATTTT
TRBJ2-7 | 16 | TRBD1 | TRBV12-3/TRBV12-4 | - | CASSYRGLHSFYEQYF | TGTGCCAGCAGTTACAGGGGATTGCACTCCTTCTACGAGCAGTACTTC
TRBJ2-2 | 15 | TRBD1 | TRBV6-1 | few | CASSQGQGYTGELFF | TGTGCCAGCAGCCAAGGACAGGGATATACCGGGGAGCTGTTTTTT
TRBJ1-2 | 16 | TRBD1 | TRBV5-1 | - | CASSLMGAGGGYGYTF | TGCGCCAGCAGCCTAATGGGGGCAGGGGGCGGCTATGGCTACACCTTC
TRBJ2-1 | 16 | TRBD2 | TRBV3-1 | - | CASSRTGLAGEDEQFF | TGTGCCAGCAGCCGAACGGGACTAGCGGGAGAGGATGAGCAGTTCTTC
TRBJ1-1 | 14 | - | TRBV5-5 | - | CASSRTDRNTEAFF | TGTGCCAGCAGCCGGACGGACAGGAACACTGAAGCTTTCTTT
TRBJ2-1 | 19 | TRBD2 | TRBV10-3 | - | CAISVSPPGRSGSNNEQFF | TGTGCAATCAGTGTTTCTCCCCCGGGTAGGAGCGGGAGTAACAATGAGCAGTTCTTC
TRBJ1-1 | 17 | - | TRBV7-9 | few | CASSSREGGRMNTEAFF | TGTGCCAGCAGCTCCAGGGAGGGGGGAAGGATGAACACTGAAGCTTTCTTT
TRBJ2-3 | 17 | TRBD1 | TRBV12-3/TRBV12-4 | once | CASSHGQVGSSTDTQYF | TGTGCCAGCAGCCACGGACAGGTCGGTTCTAGCACAGATACGCAGTATTTT
TRBJ2-1 | 14 | TRBD2 | TRBV10-2 | - | CASGGLAAYNEQFF | TGCGCCAGCGGGGGACTAGCGGCGTACAATGAGCAGTTCTTC
TRBJ2-1 | 15 | - | TRBV27 | few | CASSLAGQTHNEQFF | TGTGCCAGCAGTTTGGCGGGACAAACTCACAATGAGCAGTTCTTC
TRBJ2-2 | 16 | TRBD2 | TRBV12-3/TRBV12-4 | few | CASSLPGSGSSGELFF | TGTGCCAGCTCCCTGCCGGGTAGCGGGAGTTCCGGGGAGCTGTTTTTT
TRBJ2-3 | 16 | TRBD1 | TRBV4-1 | few | CASSQEGDRAGDTQYF | TGCGCCAGCAGCCAAGAGGGGGACAGGGCCGGAGATACGCAGTATTTT
TRBJ1-6 | 15 | - | TRBV7-9 | many | CASSLAPDYNSPLHF | TGTGCCAGCAGCTTAGCTCCGGATTATAATTCACCCCTCCACTTT
TRBJ2-1 | 15 | - | TRBV5-1 | - | CASRAGSRIDNEQFF | TGCGCCAGCAGGGCGGGCTCTCGGATAGACAATGAGCAGTTCTTC
TRBJ2-3 | 15 | - | TRBV12-3/TRBV12-4 | - | CASSSLAWGMDTQYF | TGTGCCAGCAGTTCGCTCGCCTGGGGAATGGATACGCAGTATTTT
TRBJ2-5 | 15 | - | TRBV28 | - | CASTYGGTEKETQYF | TGTGCCAGCACCTATGGGGGGACCGAAAAAGAGACCCAGTACTTC
TRBJ2-7 | 13 | TRBD2 | TRBV5-1 | few | CASSRGTSGSWFF | TGCGCCAGCAGCAGGGGGACTAGCGGGAGCTGGTTCTTC
TRBJ2-7 | 16 | TRBD2 | TRBV28 | - | CASSFRRGRATYEQYF | TGTGCCAGCAGTTTCCGTCGCGGGAGGGCCACCTACGAGCAGTACTTC
TRBJ1-2 | 15 | TRBD1 | TRBV5-1 | few | CASSLGQALNYGYTF | TGCGCCAGCAGCCTTGGACAGGCCCTTAACTATGGCTACACCTTC
TRBJ2-5 | 15 | TRBD2 | TRBV20-1 | - | CSARYSGRARETQYF | TGCAGTGCTAGGTATAGCGGGAGGGCCAGGGAGACCCAGTACTTC
TRBJ1-1 | 13 | - | TRBV5-1 | few | CASSLLHHTEAFF | TGCGCCAGCAGCTTGTTGCACCACACTGAAGCTTTCTTT
TRBJ1-2 | 15 | TRBD1 | TRBV2 | few | CASSRLRDRDYGYTF | TGTGCCAGCAGTCGACTTCGGGACAGGGACTATGGCTACACCTTC
TRBJ1-4 | 16 | - | TRBV15 | - | CATSRDGRGYNEKLFF | TGTGCCACCAGCAGAGATGGCAGGGGCTATAATGAAAAACTGTTTTTT
TRBJ2-1 | 16 | - | TRBV21-1 | - | CASSGQGVIGHNEQFF | TGTGCCAGCAGCGGACAGGGCGTGATCGGCCACAATGAGCAGTTCTTC
TRBJ2-3 | 14 | - | TRBV9 | - | CASSSGGGADTQYF | TGTGCCAGCAGTTCTGGAGGCGGCGCAGATACGCAGTATTTT
TRBJ2-2 | 19 | TRBD2 | TRBV7-2 | - | CASSLVPLLAGVGTGELFF | TGTGCCAGCAGCTTAGTGCCCCTACTAGCGGGAGTAGGGACCGGGGAGCTGTTTTTT
TRBJ2-7 | 17 | - | TRBV5-1 | - | CASSLDVWEPHDYEQYF | TGCGCCAGCAGCTTGGATGTGTGGGAACCCCATGACTACGAGCAGTACTTC
TRBJ2-1 | 15 | - | TRBV15 | - | CATSPKKTSYNEQFF | TGTGCCACCAGCCCCAAGAAAACCTCCTACAATGAGCAGTTCTTC
TRBJ2-5 | 13 | - | TRBV7-7 | few | CASSFRTLETQYF | TGTGCCAGCAGTTTCCGCACGCTGGAGACCCAGTACTTC
TRBJ2-2 | 14 | - | TRBV6-1 | - | CASRVDLYTGELFF | TGTGCCAGCAGAGTAGACCTATACACCGGGGAGCTGTTTTTT
TRBJ1-3 | 15 | - | TRBV20-1 | - | CSARAGGGSGNTIYF | TGCAGTGCTAGAGCGGGTGGTGGCTCTGGAAACACCATATATTTT
TRBJ2-2 | 18 | TRBD2 | TRBV5-1 | few | CASSSTLAGVGNTGELFF | TGCGCCAGCAGCTCCACCTTAGCGGGAGTCGGGAACACCGGGGAGCTGTTTTTT
TRBJ2-7 | 15 | - | TRBV11-2 | - | CASSLSPGSNYEQYF | TGTGCCAGCAGCTTAAGCCCCGGCTCGAACTACGAGCAGTACTTC
TRBJ2-3 | 13 | - | TRBV6-1 | - | CASRGGFLDTQYF | TGTGCCAGCAGAGGGGGGTTTTTAGATACGCAGTATTTT
TRBJ2-7 | 11 | - | TRBV10-1 | - | CASSEMPPQYF | TGCGCCAGCAGTGAAATGCCCCCCCAGTACTTC
TRBJ2-1 | 12 | - | TRBV7-9 | - | CAGGNQFNEQFF | TGTGCCGGCGGGAACCAATTCAATGAGCAGTTCTTC
TRBJ2-3 | 17 | TRBD2 | TRBV7-9 | few | CASSPRRSSGRAGTQYF | TGTGCCAGCAGTCCACGAAGGAGTAGCGGGAGGGCCGGGACGCAGTATTTT